The clone carrying this T cell receptor beta chain was seen at least ten times. The antigen is unknown. The germline V gene has CDR1 SGHTA and CDR2 FQGNSA. This CDR3 spans 16 amino acids. Trimming at V came to 2 bases and at J to 4 bases, leaving 6 bases not matched to a gene. Where libraries were unsorted, they were derived from 2 million PBMCs stored at -80 degrees C. These data come from a study of neurological immune-mediated disorders. Study-level findings and limits: Private repertoires in all groups were suggested by the absence of shared CDR3 amino acid sequences among expanded clones across subjects.

5'RACE with 10-nucleotide random UMIs generated the cDNA. Over 200 million TCR-beta sequences from 15-18 subjects were obtained in each sequencing run. In TCRdb, the 5' RACE reads were re-called with MiXCR into one record per CDR3 protein. The sample carries approximately 82,000 distinct CDR3 sequences, 2% to 3% recorded once. The rearrangement links TRBV7-2 to TRBJ2-3; 10 bases fit TRBD2. The receptor was isolated from a woman under 40 with multiple sclerosis. Sample: PBMCs. The CDR3 reads CASSLTSGVLADTQYF. CDR3 in DNA: TGTGCCAGCAGCTTAACTAGCGGGGTATTAGCAGATACGCAGTATTTT. Full variable domain (remainder filled in from reference TRBV7-2 and TRBJ2-3): GAGVSQSPSNKVTEKGKDVELRCDPISGHTALYWYRQSLGQGLEFLIYFQGNSAPDKSGLPSDRFSAERTGGSVSTLTIQRTQQEDSAVYLCASSLTSGVLADTQYFGPGTRLTVL.